This T cell receptor beta chain derives from a study of blood T cell repertoires in COVID-19. Study information: The samples span acute and convalescent COVID-19 from the United States, Italy and Spain.

Data came from immunoSEQ multiplex PCR; TCRdb stores just in-frame clones and leaves some out. The top ten hold about 4.1% of the sample, which has fewer than 400,000 clones, under 90% seen once. Trimming took off 3 bases at V and 0 bases at J, with 6 bases between the two ends. This CDR3 is built from 15 residues. Germline loops: CDR1 SGHNT, CDR2 YENEEA. This rearrangement joins TRBV11-3 to TRBJ2-6; no definite D call. Source material: PBMCs or T cells enriched from blood (not recorded which). This receptor was obtained from a man under 40 who had recovered from COVID-19. CDR3 sequence reads: CASSFTFSGANVLTF. In nucleotides, the CDR3 is TGTGCCAGCAGCTTCACATTCTCTGGGGCCAACGTCCTGACTTTC.